This TCR beta chain was identified during a study of human T cells and chemical hapten exposure. Overall study: There were per-sample TCR yield variations, arising mainly from small pooled library volume differences.

Ten or more counts support this clonotype. The antigen is not known. CDR3 size: 13 residues. Looked up from germline, CDR1 is SQVTM and CDR2 is ANQGSEA. Trimming at V came to 6 bases and at J to 4 bases, leaving 8 bases not matched to a gene. Study-level findings and limits: Once DPC sensitization occurred, TCRs above 1 in 1000 frequency showed no change.

Original analysis: Sampled TCR counts reached a median of roughly 100,000 per sample, with values ranging from 23,224 to 690,600. Each CDR3 protein is one row after TCRdb ran MiXCR on the RACE reads. The V and J calls here are based on TCRdb, not the publication. The table shows 100,000 to 150,000 distinct CDR3 sequences, with approximately 10% occurring only once. Time point described: healthy volunteer bleed at 2 weeks. Sequencing started from total RNA isolated from unfractionated whole blood. V and J are TRBV29-1 and TRBJ1-1; 7 nucleotides agree with TRBD1. The origin of this receptor is a male donor in good health. Some clones in this sample may be carry-over from other donors' samples. The material sequenced was whole blood. Here the CDR3 reads CSVSGQLFTEAFF. In nucleotides, the CDR3 is TGCAGCGTGTCGGGACAGCTCTTCACTGAAGCTTTCTTT.